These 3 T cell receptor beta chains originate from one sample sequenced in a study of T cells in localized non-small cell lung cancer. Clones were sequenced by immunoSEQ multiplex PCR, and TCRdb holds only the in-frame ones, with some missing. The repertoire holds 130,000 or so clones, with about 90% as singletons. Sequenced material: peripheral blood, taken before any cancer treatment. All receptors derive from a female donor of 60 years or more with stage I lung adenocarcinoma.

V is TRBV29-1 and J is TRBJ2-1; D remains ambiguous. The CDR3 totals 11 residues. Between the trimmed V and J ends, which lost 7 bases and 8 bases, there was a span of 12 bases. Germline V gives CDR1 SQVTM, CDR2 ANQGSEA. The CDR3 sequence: CSARLGDEQFF. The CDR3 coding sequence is TGCAGCGCCCGTCTAGGTGATGAGCAGTTCTTC.

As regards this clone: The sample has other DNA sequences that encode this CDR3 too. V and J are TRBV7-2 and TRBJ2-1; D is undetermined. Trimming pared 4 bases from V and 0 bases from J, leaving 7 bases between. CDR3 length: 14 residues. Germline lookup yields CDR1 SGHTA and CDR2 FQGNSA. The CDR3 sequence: CASSSGRSYNEQFF. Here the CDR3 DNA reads TGTGCCAGCAGCTCGGGCCGCTCCTACAATGAGCAGTTCTTC.

The CDR3 nucleotides are TGTGCCAGTAGTCGGCTAGCGGGAGTGGATACGCAGTATTTT. Its translation: CASSRLAGVDTQYF. The chain combines TRBV19 with TRBJ2-3, with 10 bases lining up with TRBD2. There are 14 residues in the CDR3. V was pared by 5 bases and J by 6 bases, with 5 bases of the junction left unmatched. The V gene's germline CDR1 is LNHDA and CDR2 SQIVND (reference sequence).